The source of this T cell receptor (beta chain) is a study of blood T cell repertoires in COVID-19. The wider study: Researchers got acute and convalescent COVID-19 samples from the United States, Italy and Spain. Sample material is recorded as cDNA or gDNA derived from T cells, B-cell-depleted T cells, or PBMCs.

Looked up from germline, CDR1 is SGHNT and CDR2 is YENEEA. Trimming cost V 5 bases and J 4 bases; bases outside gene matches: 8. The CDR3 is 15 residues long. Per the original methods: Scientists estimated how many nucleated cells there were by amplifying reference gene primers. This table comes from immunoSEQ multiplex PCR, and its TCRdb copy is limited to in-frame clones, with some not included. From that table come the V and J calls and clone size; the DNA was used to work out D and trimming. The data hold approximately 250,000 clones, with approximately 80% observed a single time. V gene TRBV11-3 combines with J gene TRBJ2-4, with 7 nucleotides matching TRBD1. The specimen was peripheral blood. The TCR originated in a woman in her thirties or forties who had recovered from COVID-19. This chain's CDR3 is CASSPGDRGKNIQYF. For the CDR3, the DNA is TGTGCCAGCAGCCCCGGGGACAGAGGTAAAAACATTCAGTACTTC.